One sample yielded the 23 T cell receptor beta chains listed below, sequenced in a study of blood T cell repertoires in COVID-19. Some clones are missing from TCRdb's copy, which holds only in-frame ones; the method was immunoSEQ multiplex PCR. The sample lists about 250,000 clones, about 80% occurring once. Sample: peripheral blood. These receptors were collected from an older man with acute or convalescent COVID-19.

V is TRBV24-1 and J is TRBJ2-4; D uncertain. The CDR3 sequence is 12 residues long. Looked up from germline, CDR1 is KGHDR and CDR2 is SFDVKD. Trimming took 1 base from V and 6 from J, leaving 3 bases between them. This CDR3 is CATSDFGNIQYF. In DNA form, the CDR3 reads TGTGCCACCAGTGATTTCGGAAACATTCAGTACTTC.

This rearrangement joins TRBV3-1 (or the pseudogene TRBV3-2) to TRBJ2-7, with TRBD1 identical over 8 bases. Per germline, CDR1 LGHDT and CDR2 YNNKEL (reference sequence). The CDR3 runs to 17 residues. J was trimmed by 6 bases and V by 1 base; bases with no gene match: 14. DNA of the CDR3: TGTGCCAGCAGCCAAGCTTACGTGAGCAGGGGGCATTCCGAGCAGTACTTC. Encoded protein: CASSQAYVSRGHSEQYF.

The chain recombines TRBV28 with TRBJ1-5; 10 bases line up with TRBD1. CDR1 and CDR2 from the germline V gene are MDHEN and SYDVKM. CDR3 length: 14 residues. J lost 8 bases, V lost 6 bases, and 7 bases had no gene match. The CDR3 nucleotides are TGTGCCAGCAGGACAGGGGGCGGGTGGGAGCCCCAGCATTTT. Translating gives CASRTGGGWEPQHF.

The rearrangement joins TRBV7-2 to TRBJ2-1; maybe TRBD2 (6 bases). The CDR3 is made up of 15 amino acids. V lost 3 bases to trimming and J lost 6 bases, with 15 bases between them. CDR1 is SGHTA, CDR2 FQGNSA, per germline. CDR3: CASSLTGDRTNEQFF. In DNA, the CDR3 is TGTGCCAGCAGCTTGACGGGGGACCGCACCAATGAGCAGTTCTTC.

This chain's CDR3 is CASSLASGGARYADTQYF. CDR3 in DNA: TGTGCCAGCAGCTTGGCTAGCGGGGGGGCTAGGTACGCAGATACGCAGTATTTT. V usage is TRBV5-6 and J usage is TRBJ2-3; 12 positions match TRBD2. This CDR3 spans 18 amino acids. The germline V gene encodes CDR1 SGHDT and CDR2 YYEEEE. V trimming: 0 bases; J trimming: 4 bases; junction bases outside the gene matches: 9.

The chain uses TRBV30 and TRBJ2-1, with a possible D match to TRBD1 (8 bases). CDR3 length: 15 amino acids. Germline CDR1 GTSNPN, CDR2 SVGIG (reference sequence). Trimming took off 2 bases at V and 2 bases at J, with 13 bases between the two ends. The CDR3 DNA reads TGTGCCTGGAGTTCCACAGGGGGGGCCTACAATGAGCAGTTCTTC. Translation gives CAWSSTGGAYNEQFF.

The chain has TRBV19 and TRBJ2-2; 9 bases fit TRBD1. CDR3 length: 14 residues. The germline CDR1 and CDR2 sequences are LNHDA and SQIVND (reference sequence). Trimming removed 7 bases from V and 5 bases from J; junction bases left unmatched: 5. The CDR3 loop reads CASMRDRVTGELFF. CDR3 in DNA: TGTGCCAGTATGAGGGACAGGGTAACCGGGGAGCTGTTTTTT. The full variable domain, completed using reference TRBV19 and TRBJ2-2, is DGGITQSPKYLFRKEGQNVTLSCEQNLNHDAMYWYRQDPGQGLRLIYYSQIVNDFQKGDIAEGYSVSREKKESFPLTVTSAQKNPTAFYLCASMRDRVTGELFFGEGSRLTVL.

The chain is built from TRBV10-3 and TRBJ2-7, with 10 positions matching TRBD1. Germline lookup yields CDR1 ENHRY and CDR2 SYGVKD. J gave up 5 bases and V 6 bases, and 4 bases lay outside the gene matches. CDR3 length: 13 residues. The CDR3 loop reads CAIRVTGGHEQYF. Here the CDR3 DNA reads TGTGCCATCAGGGTGACAGGGGGCCACGAGCAGTACTTC.

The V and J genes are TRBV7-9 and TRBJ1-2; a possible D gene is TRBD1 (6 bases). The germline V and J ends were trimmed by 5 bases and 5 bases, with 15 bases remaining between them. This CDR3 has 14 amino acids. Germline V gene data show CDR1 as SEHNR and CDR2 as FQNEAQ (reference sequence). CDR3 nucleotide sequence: TGTGCCAGCAGCCGCAGTAGCGGGACATATGGCTACACCTTC. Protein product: CASSRSSGTYGYTF.

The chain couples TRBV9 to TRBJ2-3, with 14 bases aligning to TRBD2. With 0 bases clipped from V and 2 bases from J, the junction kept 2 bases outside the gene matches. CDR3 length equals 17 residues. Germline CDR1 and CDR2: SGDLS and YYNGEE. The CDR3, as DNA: TGTGCCAGCAGCGTAGGACTAGCGGGGGGGCCCACAGATACGCAGTATTTT. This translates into CASSVGLAGGPTDTQYF.

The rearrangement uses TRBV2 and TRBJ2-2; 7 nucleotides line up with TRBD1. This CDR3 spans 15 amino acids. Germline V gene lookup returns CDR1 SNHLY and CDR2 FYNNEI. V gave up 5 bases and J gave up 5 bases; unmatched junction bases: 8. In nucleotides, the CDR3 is TGTGCCAGCAGTTCCGGGACAGTGAGGACCGGGGAGCTGTTTTTT. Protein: CASSSGTVRTGELFF.

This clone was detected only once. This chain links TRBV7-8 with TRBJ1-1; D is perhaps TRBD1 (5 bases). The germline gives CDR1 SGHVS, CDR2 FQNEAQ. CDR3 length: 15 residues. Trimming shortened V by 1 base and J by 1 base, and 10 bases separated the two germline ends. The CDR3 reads CASSLDFRGNTEAFF. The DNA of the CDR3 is TGTGCCAGCAGCTTAGACTTTAGGGGGAACACTGAAGCTTTCTTT.

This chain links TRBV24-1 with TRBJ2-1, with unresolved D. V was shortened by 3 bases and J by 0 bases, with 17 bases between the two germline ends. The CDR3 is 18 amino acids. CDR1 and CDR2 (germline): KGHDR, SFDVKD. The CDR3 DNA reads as TGTGCCACCAGTGATATGGGTAGCTCTCGTAGCTCCTACAATGAGCAGTTCTTC. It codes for CATSDMGSSRSSYNEQFF.

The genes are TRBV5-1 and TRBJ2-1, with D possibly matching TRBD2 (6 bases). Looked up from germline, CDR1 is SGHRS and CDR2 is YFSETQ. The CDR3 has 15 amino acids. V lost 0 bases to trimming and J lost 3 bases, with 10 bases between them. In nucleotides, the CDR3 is TGCGCCAGCAGCTTGGGCGGGGCCGGCTACAATGAGCAGTTCTTC. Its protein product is CASSLGGAGYNEQFF.

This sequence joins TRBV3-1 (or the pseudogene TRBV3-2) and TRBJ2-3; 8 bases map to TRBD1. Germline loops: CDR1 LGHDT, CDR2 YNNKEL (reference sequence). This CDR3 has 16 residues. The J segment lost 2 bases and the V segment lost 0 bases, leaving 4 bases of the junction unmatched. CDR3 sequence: CASSQDQGATTDTQYF. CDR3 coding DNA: TGTGCCAGCAGCCAAGATCAGGGGGCCACCACAGATACGCAGTATTTT.

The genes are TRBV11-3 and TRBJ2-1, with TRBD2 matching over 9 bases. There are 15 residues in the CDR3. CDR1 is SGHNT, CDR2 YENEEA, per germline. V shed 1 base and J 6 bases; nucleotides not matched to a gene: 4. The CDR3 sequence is CASSLASGAFNEQFF. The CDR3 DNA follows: TGTGCCAGCAGCTTAGCTAGCGGGGCGTTCAATGAGCAGTTCTTC.

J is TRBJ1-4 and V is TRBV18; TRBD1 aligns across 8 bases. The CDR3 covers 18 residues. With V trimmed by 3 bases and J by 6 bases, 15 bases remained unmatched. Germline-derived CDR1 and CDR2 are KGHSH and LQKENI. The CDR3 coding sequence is TGTGCCAGCTCACCCTCCGCGATTAACAGGGGGGGCGATGAAAAACTGTTTTTT. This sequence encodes CASSPSAINRGGDEKLFF.

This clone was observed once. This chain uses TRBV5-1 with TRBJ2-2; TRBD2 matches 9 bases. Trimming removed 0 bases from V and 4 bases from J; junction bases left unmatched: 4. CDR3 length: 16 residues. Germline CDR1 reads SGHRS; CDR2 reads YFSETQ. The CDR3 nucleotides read TGCGCCAGCAGCTTGGTGGTAGCGGGGGTCACCGGGGAGCTGTTTTTT. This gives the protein CASSLVVAGVTGELFF. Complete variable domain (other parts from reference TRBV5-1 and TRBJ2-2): KAGVTQTPRYLIKTRGQQVTLSCSPISGHRSVSWYQQTPGQGLQFLFEYFSETQRNKGNFPGRFSGRQFSNSRSEMNVSTLELGDSALYLCASSLVVAGVTGELFFGEGSRLTVL.

Here the CDR3 DNA reads TGTGCCAGCAGTAACCGGACAGGGGCCCTCTCTGGGGCCAACGTCCTGACTTTC. Amino acids: CASSNRTGALSGANVLTF. The V call is TRBV6-2 or TRBV6-3, the J call TRBJ2-6; TRBD1 matches at 9 bases. The CDR3 consists of 18 residues. V shed 5 bases and J 0 bases; nucleotides not matched to a gene: 8. Germline V gene sequence: CDR1 MNHEY, CDR2 SVGEGT.

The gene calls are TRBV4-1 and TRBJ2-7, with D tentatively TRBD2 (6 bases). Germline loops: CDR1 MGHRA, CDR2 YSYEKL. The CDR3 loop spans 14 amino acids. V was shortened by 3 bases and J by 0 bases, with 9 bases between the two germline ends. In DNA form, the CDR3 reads TGCGCCAGCAGCCAGGAGGGGTACTCCTACGAGCAGTACTTC. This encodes CASSQEGYSYEQYF.

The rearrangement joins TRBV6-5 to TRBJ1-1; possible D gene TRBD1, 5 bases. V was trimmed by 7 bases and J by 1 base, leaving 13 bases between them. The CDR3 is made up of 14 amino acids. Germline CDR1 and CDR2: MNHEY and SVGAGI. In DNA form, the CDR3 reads TGTGCCAGCAATGGGCAGGGTACGAACACTGAAGCTTTCTTT. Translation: CASNGQGTNTEAFF.

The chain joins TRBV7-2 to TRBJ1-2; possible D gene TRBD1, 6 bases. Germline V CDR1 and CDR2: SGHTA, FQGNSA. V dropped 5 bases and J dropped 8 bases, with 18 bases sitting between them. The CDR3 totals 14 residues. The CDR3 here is CASSLTGSVFGYTF. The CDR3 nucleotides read TGTGCCAGCAGCCTGACAGGCTCTGTCTTCGGCTACACCTTC.

DNA of the CDR3: TGCGCCAGCAGCTTGGCCTGGAGAGAAAGGGGAAACACCATATATTTT. It specifies CASSLAWRERGNTIYF. V usage is TRBV5-1 and J usage is TRBJ1-3, with D unclear. The V gene's germline CDR1 is SGHRS and CDR2 YFSETQ. CDR3 length equals 16 residues. The V end lost 0 bases, the J end lost 4 bases, and 14 bases lay between the germline ends.